This T cell receptor beta chain was documented in a study of blood T cell repertoires in COVID-19. Across the study: Some COVID-19 samples were acute and others convalescent; all came from the United States, Italy and Spain. T cells, B-cell-depleted T cells, or PBMCs supplied cDNA or gDNA.

Authors' data handling: Estimation of nucleated cell counts relied on the amplification of reference gene primers. Profiling relied on immunoSEQ multiplex PCR, and the TCRdb table lists in-frame clones only, not all of them. V, J and clone size are those of that table, while D and trimming were read from the DNA. In the table there are roughly 110,000 clones, 89% of which are singletons. The sequenced sample was peripheral blood. The sequence derives from a man aged 40-50 years with active or convalescent COVID-19.

The CDR3 nucleotides are TGTGCCAGCAGCTTAGTTCCGGGACTAGAATGGGTAACCGGGGAGCTGTTTTTT. Protein product: CASSLVPGLEWVTGELFF. The V gene is TRBV11-2, the J gene TRBJ2-2; TRBD2 matches at 8 bases. V lost 1 base and J lost 5; bases outside the gene matches: 12. Germline V CDR1 and CDR2: SGHAT, FQNNGV. This CDR3 comprises 18 residues.